The next 29 T cell receptor beta chains were all read from a single sample in a study of cytomegalovirus exposure and HLA in healthy donors. This PCR relied on a set of 60 Vbeta primers and 13 Jbeta primers. TCRdb's table, derived via immunoSEQ multiplex PCR, lists solely in-frame clones and lacks some. The sample consists of about 190,000 clones, more than 65% of them appearing once. The material sequenced was PBMCs. The origin of the receptors is a woman younger than 45 in good health and CMV-seropositive.

The chain links TRBV2 to TRBJ2-6; D may be TRBD1 (6 bases). V was trimmed by 1 base and J by 2 bases, leaving 9 bases between them. Per the germline V gene, CDR1 is SNHLY and CDR2 is FYNNEI. The CDR3 consists of 16 residues. The CDR3 region is CASSEGYRAGANVLTF. The CDR3 region has the DNA TGTGCCAGCAGTGAAGGATACAGGGCTGGGGCCAACGTCCTGACTTTC.

This chain connects TRBV6-1 to TRBJ1-2; no reliable D call. The CDR3 is 12 residues long. Between the trimmed V and J ends, which lost 7 bases and 2 bases, there was a span of 8 bases. Germline values: CDR1 MNHNS, CDR2 SASEGT. The CDR3 DNA sequence: TGTGCCAGCACGGGATCAAACTATGGCTACACCTTC. It specifies CASTGSNYGYTF.

This chain connects TRBV18 to TRBJ2-1; 14 bases line up with TRBD2. This CDR3 region has 16 residues. The V gene's germline CDR1 is KGHSH and CDR2 LQKENI. V lost 5 bases, J lost 6 bases, and 6 bases stayed unmatched. The CDR3 is CASSTMTSGGGNEQFF. The CDR3 DNA sequence: TGTGCCAGCTCAACTATGACTAGCGGGGGGGGCAATGAGCAGTTCTTC. Together with reference TRBV18 and TRBJ2-1, the CDR3 gives the full variable domain: NAGVMQNPRHLVRRRGQEARLRCSPMKGHSHVYWYRQLPEEGLKFMVYLQKENIIDESGMPKERFSAEFPKEGPSILRIQQVVRGDSAAYFCASSTMTSGGGNEQFFGPGTRLTVL.

The J gene is TRBJ2-5, the V gene TRBV1; the D call TRBD1 from the table was never checked on the DNA. The tail of the sequence fits TRBJ2-7 better, so the J call may be wrong. TRBV1 has pseudogene status. The CDR3 runs 17 residues. For the CDR3, the DNA is TGCACCAGCAGCCGATCAGATCTTTACAGGGGACCCTACGAGCAGTACTTC. It codes for CTSSRSDLYRGPYEQYF.

V is TRBV28 and J is TRBJ2-2, with 9 bases lining up with TRBD1. Trimming removed 4 bases from V and 7 bases from J; junction bases left unmatched: 10. CDR1 is MDHEN and CDR2 is SYDVKM in the germline V gene. The length of the CDR3 is 16 residues. CDR3 sequence reads: CASSSGQGLPSGELFF. CDR3 DNA sequence: TGTGCCAGCAGTTCCGGACAGGGGCTTCCGAGCGGGGAGCTGTTTTTT.

V usage is TRBV5-4 and J usage is TRBJ2-1; TRBD1 might be the D (6 bases). The CDR3 is 16 residues long. Germline CDR1 and CDR2: SGHNT and YYREEE (reference sequence). V lost 4 bases and J lost 4, with 18 bases in between. The CDR3 coding sequence is TGTGCCAGCAGCATATTGGGGCAGGGGACATACAATGAGCAGTTCTTC. It translates to CASSILGQGTYNEQFF.

The rearrangement links TRBV7-8 to TRBJ1-5, with a possible D match to TRBD1 (6 bases). CDR1 and CDR2 (germline): SGHVS, FQNEAQ. The CDR3 loop spans 16 amino acids. V dropped 0 bases and J dropped 3 bases, with 12 bases sitting between them. The CDR3 loop reads CASSLAGTPYNQPQHF. The CDR3 nucleotides read TGTGCCAGCAGCTTAGCCGGGACACCTTACAATCAGCCCCAGCATTTT.

This clone was recorded once. The rearrangement links TRBV5-1 to TRBJ2-7, with D uncertain. The CDR3 runs to 14 residues. V lost 4 bases and J lost 3, with 14 bases in between. Germline assignment: CDR1 SGHRS and CDR2 YFSETQ. The DNA for the CDR3 is TGCGCCAGCAGCCGATCAGACACGAACTACGAGCAGTACTTC. This codes for CASSRSDTNYEQYF. The whole variable domain, remainder taken from reference TRBV5-1 and TRBJ2-7, is KAGVTQTPRYLIKTRGQQVTLSCSPISGHRSVSWYQQTPGQGLQFLFEYFSETQRNKGNFPGRFSGRQFSNSRSEMNVSTLELGDSALYLCASSRSDTNYEQYFGPGTRLTVT.

The chain carries TRBV11-3 and TRBJ2-5, with a weak D call TRBD2 (5 bases). The ends were cut back, 4 bases at V and 7 bases at J, with 16 bases in the middle. Germline V gene sequence: CDR1 SGHNT, CDR2 YENEEA. The CDR3 has 14 amino acids. The CDR3 DNA reads TGTGCCAGCAGCTCTGGCGGGTTAACGGGGACCCAGTACTTC. Protein sequence: CASSSGGLTGTQYF.

The chain recombines TRBV4-1 with TRBJ2-3, with a possible D match to TRBD2 (5 bases). V was shortened by 1 base and J by 3 bases, with 14 bases between the two germline ends. The CDR3 consists of 16 residues. Germline V gene data show CDR1 as MGHRA and CDR2 as YSYEKL. The CDR3 protein is CASSQGIQTGTDTQYF. The DNA of the CDR3 is TGCGCCAGCAGCCAAGGGATCCAGACGGGGACAGATACGCAGTATTTT.

The V gene is TRBV5-1, the J gene TRBJ1-5; 12 bases line up with TRBD1. This CDR3 is built from 16 residues. The ends lost 3 bases at V and 4 bases at J; junction bases unmatched: 5. Germline CDR1 and CDR2: SGHRS and YFSETQ. The CDR3 loop reads CASSWGTGGRNQPQHF. CDR3 bases: TGCGCCAGCAGCTGGGGGACAGGGGGCAGGAATCAGCCCCAGCATTTT.

The chain carries TRBV28 and TRBJ1-1, with D unresolved. V lost 5 bases and J 4 bases, leaving 11 bases between the germline ends. The CDR3 contains 13 residues. The germline gives CDR1 MDHEN, CDR2 SYDVKM. For the CDR3, the DNA is TGTGCCAGCAGTATGAACTCGGGCACTGAAGCTTTCTTT. Translating gives CASSMNSGTEAFF.

For this clone: The junction departs from the called germline gene at one end, perhaps through a read error. The rearrangement joins TRBV7-9 to TRBJ1-2, with 7 bases that match TRBD1. Germline V lookup: CDR1 SEHNR, CDR2 FQNEAQ (reference sequence). This CDR3 is built from 17 residues. The DNA of the CDR3 is TGTTCCAGCAGCTTAGGGGACAGTCAACTCGTACGTTATGGCTACACCTTC. Its protein is CSSSLGDSQLVRYGYTF.

The CDR3 DNA sequence: TGCGCCAGCAGACGACAGGGCTGTGAAGCTTTCTTT. Translating gives CASRRQGCEAFF. V usage is TRBV10-2 and J usage is TRBJ1-1, with TRBD1 matching over 7 bases. The germline CDR1 and CDR2 sequences are WSHSY and SAAADI. V lost 6 bases to trimming and J lost 7 bases; unmatched junction nucleotides: 5. The CDR3 contains 12 residues.

This clone was found a few times. The rearrangement links TRBV20-1 to TRBJ1-4; the D is unclear. Germline V gene sequence: CDR1 DFQATT, CDR2 SNEGSKA (reference sequence). This CDR3 comprises 10 residues. The V and J ends lost 3 bases and 11 bases respectively, with 7 bases between them. The CDR3 here is CSASFPKLFF. The DNA of the CDR3 is TGCAGTGCTAGTTTCCCGAAACTGTTTTTT.

The J gene is TRBJ1-1, the V gene TRBV27; D is unresolved. The V end lost 5 bases, the J end lost 1 base, and 17 bases lay between the germline ends. In germline, CDR1 is MNHEY, CDR2 SMNVEV (reference sequence). CDR3 length equals 16 residues. Written as DNA, the CDR3 is TGTGCCAGCAGTCCCCGGGGAGGACGGAAGAACACTGAAGCTTTCTTT. This translates into CASSPRGGRKNTEAFF.

As regards this clone: This CDR3 is also generated by other DNA sequences in the sample. The chain carries TRBV5-1 and TRBJ2-3; 8 nucleotides match TRBD2. The germline gives CDR1 SGHRS, CDR2 YFSETQ. This CDR3 is built from 15 residues. The J segment lost 2 bases and the V segment lost 1 base, leaving 3 bases of the junction unmatched. Here the CDR3 DNA reads TGCGCCAGCAGCTTGAGGCGGGGGGCCACAGATACGCAGTATTTT. Translated, it gives CASSLRRGATDTQYF.

The chain joins TRBV27 to TRBJ2-7; 7 nucleotides agree with TRBD2. CDR1 and CDR2 (germline): MNHEY, SMNVEV (reference sequence). The length of the CDR3 is 13 residues. V lost 2 bases and J lost 9; bases outside the gene matches: 7. CDR3 nucleotides: TGTGCCAGCAGTTTACTGTCGGGGGAGGGGCAGTACTTC. It yields the protein CASSLLSGEGQYF.

The gene calls are TRBV28 and TRBJ1-5; weak D call: TRBD1 (5 bases). The CDR3 covers 13 residues. Germline loops: CDR1 MDHEN, CDR2 SYDVKM. The CDR3 here is CGSRDRDNQPQHF. The CDR3 DNA is TGTGGGTCTAGAGACAGAGACAATCAGCCCCAGCATTTT. The full variable domain, its missing parts supplied by reference TRBV28 and TRBJ1-5, is DVKVTQSSRYLVKRTGEKVFLECVQDMDHENMFWYRQDPGLGLRLIYFSYDVKMKEKGDIPEGYSVSREKKERFSLILESASTNQTSMYLCGSRDRDNQPQHFGDGTRLSIL.

The chain carries TRBV7-8 and TRBJ2-7, with D hard to call. The CDR3 runs 15 residues. Germline V gene sequence: CDR1 SGHVS, CDR2 FQNEAQ. Trimming removed 2 bases at V and 6 bases at J, with 17 bases between. The CDR3 sequence is CASSLQIPPPLEQYF. CDR3 DNA sequence: TGTGCCAGCAGCTTACAGATCCCTCCCCCTCTCGAGCAGTACTTC.

This chain joins TRBV10-3 and TRBJ1-5; no reliable D call. Germline V gives CDR1 ENHRY, CDR2 SYGVKD. Trimming removed 0 bases at V and 0 bases at J, with 9 bases between. CDR3 length equals 16 residues. As DNA, the CDR3 is TGTGCCATCAGTGAGTCGAGGGTGGGTAGCAATCAGCCCCAGCATTTT. Translated, it gives CAISESRVGSNQPQHF.

This chain connects TRBV18 to TRBJ2-7, with D maybe TRBD2 (6 bases). Trimming removed 3 bases at V and 6 bases at J, with 15 bases between. The CDR3 is 14 amino acids. The germline V gene encodes CDR1 KGHSH and CDR2 LQKENI. This CDR3 reads CASSPSGGSGEQYF. The CDR3 DNA sequence: TGTGCCAGCTCACCCTCTGGAGGGTCAGGCGAGCAGTACTTC.

The chain carries TRBV5-4 and TRBJ2-7, with D perhaps TRBD1 (6 bases). There are 16 residues in the CDR3. V dropped 0 bases and J dropped 0 bases, with 13 bases sitting between them. The germline CDR1 and CDR2 sequences are SGHNT and YYREEE (reference sequence). The CDR3 coding sequence is TGTGCCAGCAGCTTGGGGCAGGGGATGTTCTCCTACGAGCAGTACTTC. This translates into CASSLGQGMFSYEQYF.

The chain carries TRBV7-2 and TRBJ2-2; perhaps TRBD1 as D (5 bases). Germline V gene lookup returns CDR1 SGHTA and CDR2 FQGNSA. This CDR3 is 14 amino acids long. With 3 bases removed from V and 7 bases from J, the gap between germline ends came to 12 bases. The CDR3 region is CASSFAGKGGELFF. CDR3 DNA sequence: TGTGCCAGCAGCTTCGCAGGGAAGGGCGGGGAGCTGTTTTTT. Based on the CDR3 plus reference TRBV7-2 and TRBJ2-2, the full variable domain is GAGVSQSPSNKVTEKGKDVELRCDPISGHTALYWYRQSLGQGLEFLIYFQGNSAPDKSGLPSDRFSAERTGGSVSTLTIQRTQQEDSAVYLCASSFAGKGGELFFGEGSRLTVL.

This clone appeared once. Because the CDR3's place on the DNA is in doubt, the DNA is left out and the CDR3 is given as listed by TCRdb. The CDR3 loop is CASSFGDGGGFGEQFF. The V call is TRBV5-6, the J call TRBJ2-1; the table calls TRBD1, which could not be checked here. Germline CDR1 reads SGHDT; CDR2 reads YYEEEE. 16 amino acids form the CDR3, both terminal residues included.

This sequence joins TRBV11-2 and TRBJ2-1, with no clear D. The CDR3 loop spans 15 amino acids. The germline gives CDR1 SGHAT, CDR2 FQNNGV. V lost 3 bases, J lost 7 bases, and 16 bases lay in between. CDR3 loop: CASSFDSSIRNEQFF. The CDR3, as DNA: TGTGCCAGCAGCTTCGACTCCTCGATCCGGAATGAGCAGTTCTTC.

There are a few counts of this clone. This sequence joins TRBV10-3 and TRBJ1-2; TRBD1 matches 7 bases. From germline, CDR1 is ENHRY and CDR2 SYGVKD. This CDR3 is built from 11 residues. The ends lost 8 bases at V and 12 bases at J; junction bases unmatched: 9. The CDR3 DNA sequence: TGTGCCATCGGGGAGACAGGGAGAGACACCTTC. Protein sequence: CAIGETGRDTF.

The chain is built from TRBV6-5 and TRBJ1-2; perhaps TRBD1 as D (5 bases). This CDR3 has 15 amino acids. Germline CDR1 reads MNHEY; CDR2 reads SVGAGI. The germline V and J ends were trimmed by 7 bases and 4 bases, with 19 bases remaining between them. CDR3 loop: CASTPVSGVGYGYTF. Here the CDR3 DNA reads TGTGCCAGCACCCCCGTCTCGGGGGTGGGCTATGGCTACACCTTC.

The chain joins TRBV5-1 to TRBJ2-3; 10 bases are a match to TRBD2. The germline CDR1 and CDR2 sequences are SGHRS and YFSETQ. V lost 0 bases to trimming and J lost 2 bases; unmatched junction nucleotides: 3. The CDR3 extends over 16 amino acids. The CDR3 bases are TGCGCCAGCAGCTTGGGCACTAGCGGGAACACAGATACGCAGTATTTT. As protein: CASSLGTSGNTDTQYF.